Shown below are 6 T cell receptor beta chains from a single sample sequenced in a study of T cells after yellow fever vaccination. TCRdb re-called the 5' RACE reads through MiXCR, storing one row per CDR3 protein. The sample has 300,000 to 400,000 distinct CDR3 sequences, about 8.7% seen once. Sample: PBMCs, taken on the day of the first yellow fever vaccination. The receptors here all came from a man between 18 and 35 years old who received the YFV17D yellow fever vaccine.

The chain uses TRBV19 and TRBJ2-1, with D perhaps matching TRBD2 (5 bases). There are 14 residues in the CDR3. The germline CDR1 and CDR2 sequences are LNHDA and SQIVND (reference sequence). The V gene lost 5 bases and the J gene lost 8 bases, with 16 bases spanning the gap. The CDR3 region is CASSSYQARDEQFF. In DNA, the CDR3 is TGTGCCAGTAGTTCTTACCAGGCGAGGGATGAGCAGTTCTTC.

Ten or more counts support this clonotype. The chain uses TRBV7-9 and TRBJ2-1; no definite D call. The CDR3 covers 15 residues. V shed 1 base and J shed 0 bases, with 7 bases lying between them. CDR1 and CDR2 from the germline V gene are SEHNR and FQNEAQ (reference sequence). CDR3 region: CASSLGVGSYNEQFF. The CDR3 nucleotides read TGTGCCAGCAGCTTAGGTGTGGGCTCCTACAATGAGCAGTTCTTC.

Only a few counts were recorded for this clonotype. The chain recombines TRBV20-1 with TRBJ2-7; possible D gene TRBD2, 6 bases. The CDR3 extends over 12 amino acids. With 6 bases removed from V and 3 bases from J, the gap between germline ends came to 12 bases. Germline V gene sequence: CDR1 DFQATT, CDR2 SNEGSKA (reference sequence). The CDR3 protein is CSAGRDGYEQYF. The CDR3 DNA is TGCAGTGCCGGGCGGGACGGCTACGAGCAGTACTTC.

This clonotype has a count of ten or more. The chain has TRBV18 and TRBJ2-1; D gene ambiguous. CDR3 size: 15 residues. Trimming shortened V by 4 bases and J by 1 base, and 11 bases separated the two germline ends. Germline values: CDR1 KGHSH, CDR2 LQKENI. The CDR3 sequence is CASSLGIRSYNEQFF. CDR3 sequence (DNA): TGTGCCAGCTCACTGGGGATACGATCCTACAATGAGCAGTTCTTC. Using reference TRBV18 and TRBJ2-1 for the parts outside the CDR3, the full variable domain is NAGVMQNPRHLVRRRGQEARLRCSPMKGHSHVYWYRQLPEEGLKFMVYLQKENIIDESGMPKERFSAEFPKEGPSILRIQQVVRGDSAAYFCASSLGIRSYNEQFFGPGTRLTVL.

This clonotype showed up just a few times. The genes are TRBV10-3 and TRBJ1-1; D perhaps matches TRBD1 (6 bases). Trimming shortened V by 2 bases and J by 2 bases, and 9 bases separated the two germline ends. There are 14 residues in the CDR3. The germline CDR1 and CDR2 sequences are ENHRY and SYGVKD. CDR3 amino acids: CAISEETGNTEAFF. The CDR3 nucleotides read TGTGCCATCAGTGAGGAGACAGGTAACACTGAAGCTTTCTTT.

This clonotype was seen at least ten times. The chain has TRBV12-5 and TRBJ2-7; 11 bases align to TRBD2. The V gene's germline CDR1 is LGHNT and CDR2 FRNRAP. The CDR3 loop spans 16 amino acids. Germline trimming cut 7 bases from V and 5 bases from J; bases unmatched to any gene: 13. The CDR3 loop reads CASASTSGEFSHEQYV. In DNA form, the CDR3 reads TGTGCTAGTGCCTCGACTAGCGGGGAGTTCTCTCACGAGCAGTACGTC.